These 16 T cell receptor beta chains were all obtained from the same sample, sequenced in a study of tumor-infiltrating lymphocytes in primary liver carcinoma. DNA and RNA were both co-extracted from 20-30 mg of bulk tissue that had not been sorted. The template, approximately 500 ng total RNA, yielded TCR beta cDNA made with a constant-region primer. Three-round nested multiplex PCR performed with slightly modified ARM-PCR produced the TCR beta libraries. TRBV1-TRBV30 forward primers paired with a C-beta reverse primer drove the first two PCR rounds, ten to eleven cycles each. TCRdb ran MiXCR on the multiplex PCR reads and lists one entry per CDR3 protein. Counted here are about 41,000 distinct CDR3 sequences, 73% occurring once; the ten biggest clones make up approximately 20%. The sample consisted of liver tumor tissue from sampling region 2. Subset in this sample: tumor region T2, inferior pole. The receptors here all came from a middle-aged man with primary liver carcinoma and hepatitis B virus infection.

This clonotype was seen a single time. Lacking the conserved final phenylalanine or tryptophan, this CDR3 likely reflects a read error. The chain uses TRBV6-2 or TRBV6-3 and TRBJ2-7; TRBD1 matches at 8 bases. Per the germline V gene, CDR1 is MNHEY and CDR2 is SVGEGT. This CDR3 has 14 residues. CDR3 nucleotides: TGCGCCAGCAGCCTCCCGGACAGGGCCCACGAGCAGTACCTC. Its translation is CASSLPDRAHEQYL.

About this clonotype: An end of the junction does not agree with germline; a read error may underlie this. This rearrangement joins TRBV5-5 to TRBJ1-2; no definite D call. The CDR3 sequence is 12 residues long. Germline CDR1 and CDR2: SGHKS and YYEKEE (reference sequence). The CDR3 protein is CASSLDLWGYTF. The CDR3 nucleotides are TGTGCCAGTAGCTTGGACCTCTGGGGCTACACCTTC.

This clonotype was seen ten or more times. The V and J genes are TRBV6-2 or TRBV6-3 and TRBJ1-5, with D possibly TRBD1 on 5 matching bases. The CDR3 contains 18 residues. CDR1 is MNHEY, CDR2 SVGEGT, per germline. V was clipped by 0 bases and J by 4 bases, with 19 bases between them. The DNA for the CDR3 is TGTGCCAGCAGTTACTCCCGGGACGGTGATATAAGGAATCAGCCCCAGCATTTT. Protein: CASSYSRDGDIRNQPQHF.

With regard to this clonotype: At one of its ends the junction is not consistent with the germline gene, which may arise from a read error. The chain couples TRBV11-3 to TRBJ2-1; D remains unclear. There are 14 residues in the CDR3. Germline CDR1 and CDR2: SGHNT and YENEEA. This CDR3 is CASSLGVANNEQFF. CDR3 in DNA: TGTGCCAGCAGCTTAGGCGTTGCGAACAATGAGCAGTTCTTT.

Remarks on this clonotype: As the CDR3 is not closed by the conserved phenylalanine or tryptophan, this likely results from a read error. The CDR3 region is CASSTGQSYSYTS. In DNA, the CDR3 is TGTGCCAGCAGTACGGGACAGTCATATAGCTACACCTCC. The chain is built from TRBV6-1 and TRBJ1-2; 7 bases fit TRBD1. Germline lookup yields CDR1 MNHNS and CDR2 SASEGT. V was clipped by 5 bases and J by 9 bases; unmatched bases: 9. CDR3 length equals 13 residues.

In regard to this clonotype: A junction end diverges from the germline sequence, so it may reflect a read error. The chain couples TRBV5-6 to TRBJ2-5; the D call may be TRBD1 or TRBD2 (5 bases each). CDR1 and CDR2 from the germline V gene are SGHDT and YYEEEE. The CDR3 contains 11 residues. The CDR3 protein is CASSFLGTRYF. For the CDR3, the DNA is TGTGCCAGCAGCTTCCTGGGGACCCGGTACTTT.

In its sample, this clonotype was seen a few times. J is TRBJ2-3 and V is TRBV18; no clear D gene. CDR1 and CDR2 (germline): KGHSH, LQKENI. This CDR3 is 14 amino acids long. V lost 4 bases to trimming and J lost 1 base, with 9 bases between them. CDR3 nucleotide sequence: TGTGCCAGCTCACAGCTACAAGGCACAGATACGCAGTATTTT. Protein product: CASSQLQGTDTQYF.

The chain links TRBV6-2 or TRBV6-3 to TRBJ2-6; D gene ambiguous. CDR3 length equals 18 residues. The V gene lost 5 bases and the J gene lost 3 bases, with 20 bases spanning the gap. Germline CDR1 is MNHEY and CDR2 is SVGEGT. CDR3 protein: CASSARHVQFFGANVLTF. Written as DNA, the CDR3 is TGTGCCAGCAGTGCCAGACACGTGCAATTCTTTGGGGCCAACGTCCTGACTTTC.

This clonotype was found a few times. CDR3: CISTTTAGDYGYTF. CDR3 bases: TGTATCAGCACCACAACGGCAGGGGACTATGGCTACACCTTC. The rearrangement joins TRBV6-1 to TRBJ1-2; a possible D gene is TRBD1 (6 bases). The germline V gene has CDR1 MNHNS and CDR2 SASEGT. This CDR3 region has 14 residues.

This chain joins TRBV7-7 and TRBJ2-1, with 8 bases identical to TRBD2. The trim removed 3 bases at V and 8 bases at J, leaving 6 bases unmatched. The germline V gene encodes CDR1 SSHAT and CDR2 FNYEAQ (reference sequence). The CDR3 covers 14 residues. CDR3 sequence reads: CASSLTSVGDEQFF. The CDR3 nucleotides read TGTGCCAGCAGCTTGACTAGCGTGGGCGATGAGCAGTTCTTC. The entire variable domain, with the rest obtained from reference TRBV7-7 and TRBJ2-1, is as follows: GAGVSQSPRYKVTKRGQDVTLRCDPISSHATLYWYQQALGQGPEFLTYFNYEAQPDKSGLPSDRFSAERPEGSISTLTIQRTEQRDSAMYRCASSLTSVGDEQFFGPGTRLTVL.

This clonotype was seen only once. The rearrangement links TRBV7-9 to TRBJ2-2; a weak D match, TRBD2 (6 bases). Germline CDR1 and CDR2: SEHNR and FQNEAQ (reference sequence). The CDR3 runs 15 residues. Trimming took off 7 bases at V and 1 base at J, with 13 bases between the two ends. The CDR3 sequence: CASIILAWNTGELFF. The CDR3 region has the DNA TGTGCCAGCATCATTCTAGCGTGGAACACCGGGGAGCTGTTTTTT. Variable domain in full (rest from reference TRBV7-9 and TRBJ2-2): DTGVSQNPRHKITKRGQNVTFRCDPISEHNRLYWYRQTLGQGPEFLTYFQNEAQLEKSRLLSDRFSAERPKGSFSTLEIQRTEQGDSAMYLCASIILAWNTGELFFGEGSRLTVL.

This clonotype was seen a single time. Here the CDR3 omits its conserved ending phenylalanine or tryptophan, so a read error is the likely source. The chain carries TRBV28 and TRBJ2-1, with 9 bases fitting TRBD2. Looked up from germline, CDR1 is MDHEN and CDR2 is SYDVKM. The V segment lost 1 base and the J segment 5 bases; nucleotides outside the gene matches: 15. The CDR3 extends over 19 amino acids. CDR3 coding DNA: TGTGCCAGCAGTTTATACCACTTTCCGAGACTAGCGGAGCACAATGAGCAGTTCATC. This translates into CASSLYHFPRLAEHNEQFI.

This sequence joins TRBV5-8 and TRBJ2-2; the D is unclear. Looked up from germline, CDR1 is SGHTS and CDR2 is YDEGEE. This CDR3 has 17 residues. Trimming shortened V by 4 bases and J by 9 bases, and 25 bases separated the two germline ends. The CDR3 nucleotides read TGTGCCAGCAGCCCTTGGGCGTCAGCCACTAACATCAGGGAGCTGTTTTTT. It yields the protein CASSPWASATNIRELFF.

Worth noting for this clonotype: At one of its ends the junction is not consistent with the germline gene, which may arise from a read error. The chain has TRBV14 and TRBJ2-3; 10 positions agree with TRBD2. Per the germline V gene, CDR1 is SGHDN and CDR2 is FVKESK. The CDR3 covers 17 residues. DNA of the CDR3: TGTGCCAGCAGCCTACGGAGCGGGAGGGACGTGACAGATACGCAGTTTTTT. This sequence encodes CASSLRSGRDVTDTQFF.

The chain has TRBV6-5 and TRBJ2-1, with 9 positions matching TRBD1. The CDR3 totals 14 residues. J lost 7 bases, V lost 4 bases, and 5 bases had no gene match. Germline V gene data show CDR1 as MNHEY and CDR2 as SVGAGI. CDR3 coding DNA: TGTGCCAGCAGTTTACAGGGGGCGATGAATGAGCAGTTCTTC. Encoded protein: CASSLQGAMNEQFF.

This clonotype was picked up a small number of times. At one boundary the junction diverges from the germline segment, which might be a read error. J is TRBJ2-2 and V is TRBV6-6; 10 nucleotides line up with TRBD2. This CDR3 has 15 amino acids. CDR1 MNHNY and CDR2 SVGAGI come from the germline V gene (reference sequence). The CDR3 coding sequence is TGTGCCAGCAGCCGGACTAGCGGAAACGGCGGGGGGCTGTTTTTT. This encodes CASSRTSGNGGGLFF.